Each of the 21 T cell receptor beta chains below was sequenced from the same sample in a study of blood T cell repertoires in COVID-19. Sequenced by immunoSEQ multiplex PCR; TCRdb stores in-frame clones only, minus some. The table shows fewer than 200,000 clones, with over 70% occurring only once. Sequencing was carried out using PBMCs or T cells enriched from blood (not recorded which). The receptor set was obtained from a woman between 40 and 55 years old with acute COVID-19.

This rearrangement joins TRBV5-1 to TRBJ2-1, with no clear D. Trimming removed 0 bases at V and 6 bases at J, with 13 bases between. This CDR3 region has 15 residues. Germline loops: CDR1 SGHRS, CDR2 YFSETQ. The CDR3 DNA reads as TGCGCCAGCAGCTTGGGAAACCGACTCGGCAATGAGCAGTTCTTC. Translated: CASSLGNRLGNEQFF.

The table lists this clone with a count of one. The rearrangement joins TRBV7-2 to TRBJ2-7, with TRBD1 identical over 7 bases. This CDR3 region has 15 residues. From germline, CDR1 is SGHTA and CDR2 FQGNSA. The V and J ends lost 2 bases and 0 bases, in that order; junction bases with no gene match: 4. The CDR3 is CASSLLGQNSYEQYF. In DNA, the CDR3 is TGTGCCAGCAGCTTATTGGGACAGAACTCCTACGAGCAGTACTTC.

The gene calls are TRBV3-1 (or the pseudogene TRBV3-2) and TRBJ1-6, with 8 bases that match TRBD1. Germline assignment: CDR1 LGHDT and CDR2 YNNKEL (reference sequence). The CDR3 has 13 amino acids. With V trimmed by 1 base and J by 17 bases, 7 bases remained unmatched. This CDR3 reads CASSQVGTGRIHF. The CDR3 nucleotides read TGTGCCAGCAGCCAAGTCGGGACAGGACGAATCCACTTT.

The chain has TRBV5-1 and TRBJ2-1; TRBD2 aligns across 11 bases. From germline, CDR1 is SGHRS and CDR2 YFSETQ. CDR3 length equals 16 residues. V gave up 4 bases and J gave up 3 bases; unmatched junction bases: 6. CDR3 sequence: CASSGLAGGIYNEQFF. The CDR3 DNA sequence: TGCGCCAGCAGCGGCCTAGCGGGAGGAATCTACAATGAGCAGTTCTTC.

The V call is TRBV3-1 (or the pseudogene TRBV3-2), the J call TRBJ2-7; 9 nucleotides agree with TRBD2. This CDR3 has 15 amino acids. From germline, CDR1 is LGHDT and CDR2 YNNKEL (reference sequence). V lost 4 bases to trimming and J lost 0 bases; unmatched junction nucleotides: 4. CDR3 nucleotides: TGTGCCAGCAGCCCAACTAGCGGGCCCTCCTACGAGCAGTACTTC. Protein sequence: CASSPTSGPSYEQYF.

This clone was recorded once. The rearrangement uses TRBV7-3 and TRBJ2-6; D gene unclear. The CDR3 is 18 residues long. Trimming removed 0 bases at V and 1 base at J, with 13 bases between. Per germline, CDR1 SGHTA and CDR2 FQGTGA. CDR3 protein: CASSLTAVGVSGANVLTF. CDR3 coding DNA: TGTGCCAGCAGCTTAACGGCCGTGGGCGTTTCTGGGGCCAACGTCCTGACTTTC.

The chain recombines TRBV5-1 with TRBJ2-5; 13 bases are shared with TRBD2. V shed 3 bases, J shed 5 bases, and the junction held 13 bases outside the gene matches. This CDR3 region has 18 residues. CDR1 is SGHRS and CDR2 is YFSETQ in the germline V gene. The CDR3 coding sequence is TGCGCCAGCAGCTACGGACTAGCGGGAGAAGTGGTTTTGGAGACCCAGTACTTC. Translation gives CASSYGLAGEVVLETQYF.

V is TRBV7-8 and J is TRBJ2-3, with 7 bases identical to TRBD1. The trim removed 5 bases at V and 0 bases at J, leaving 11 bases unmatched. The CDR3 consists of 17 residues. Germline V gene data show CDR1 as SGHVS and CDR2 as FQNEAQ. The CDR3 region has the DNA TGTGCCAGCAGCCGCGTCGGACAGGCAACTAGCACAGATACGCAGTATTTT. Amino acids: CASSRVGQATSTDTQYF.

The J gene is TRBJ2-1, the V gene TRBV24-1; D is undetermined. Germline CDR1 and CDR2: KGHDR and SFDVKD. The V end lost 4 bases, the J end lost 3 bases, and 6 bases lay between the germline ends. The CDR3 loop spans 13 amino acids. The CDR3 region is CATSDPIYNEQFF. CDR3 DNA sequence: TGTGCCACCAGTGACCCAATCTACAATGAGCAGTTCTTC.

This chain's CDR3 is CASSEQGPTSTDTQYF. The CDR3 DNA reads TGTGCCAGCAGTGAACAGGGTCCCACTAGCACAGATACGCAGTATTTT. The V gene is TRBV6-1, the J gene TRBJ2-3; a weak D match, TRBD1 (5 bases). The V gene's germline CDR1 is MNHNS and CDR2 SASEGT. The length of the CDR3 is 16 residues. V gave up 2 bases and J gave up 0 bases, with 12 bases separating them.

This chain links TRBV27 with TRBJ1-6; 10 bases are a match to TRBD1. Trimming took 7 bases from V and 6 from J; bases not matched to a gene: 9. This CDR3 region has 16 residues. Germline-derived CDR1 and CDR2 are MNHEY and SMNVEV (reference sequence). As DNA, the CDR3 is TGTGCCAGCACCGGACGACAGGGGGCCACTAATTCACCCCTCCACTTT. Protein sequence: CASTGRQGATNSPLHF.

V gene TRBV2 combines with J gene TRBJ2-1; 11 nucleotides agree with TRBD2. This CDR3 is 18 amino acids long. Germline-derived CDR1 and CDR2 are SNHLY and FYNNEI. V shed 5 bases and J 8 bases; nucleotides not matched to a gene: 17. DNA for the CDR3: TGTGCCAGCAGTTACCCGACTAGCGGGAAGGGTAATATGGATGAGCAGTTCTTC. The encoded protein is CASSYPTSGKGNMDEQFF.

The V call is TRBV29-1, the J call TRBJ2-1; the D is unclear. The germline CDR1 and CDR2 sequences are SQVTM and ANQGSEA. The CDR3 covers 16 residues. Trimming pared 1 base from V and 0 bases from J, leaving 13 bases between. Here the CDR3 reads CSVEGWARSSYNEQFF. CDR3 DNA sequence: TGCAGCGTTGAAGGGTGGGCCAGAAGCTCCTACAATGAGCAGTTCTTC.

The V call is TRBV4-1, the J call TRBJ2-7, with 14 bases that match TRBD2. This CDR3 region has 17 residues. The ends lost 0 bases at V and 4 bases at J; junction bases unmatched: 5. Germline values: CDR1 MGHRA, CDR2 YSYEKL. The CDR3 DNA follows: TGCGCCAGCAGCCAAGACTTTGGGACTAGCGGGAGATACGAGCAGTACTTC. Its translation is CASSQDFGTSGRYEQYF.

The V and J genes are TRBV30 and TRBJ2-1; 15 positions agree with TRBD2. Germline V CDR1 and CDR2: GTSNPN, SVGIG (reference sequence). The V segment lost 8 bases and the J segment 4 bases; nucleotides outside the gene matches: 9. The CDR3 is made up of 16 amino acids. The CDR3 here is CALGLAGGGLYNEQFF. CDR3 DNA sequence: TGTGCCCTGGGACTAGCGGGAGGAGGGCTATACAATGAGCAGTTCTTC.

The CDR3 nucleotides read TGTGCCAGCAGCCGGACAGGGTACACTGAAGCTTTCTTT. Its protein product is CASSRTGYTEAFF. The chain carries TRBV6-5 and TRBJ1-1; 8 bases line up with TRBD1. The CDR3 extends over 13 amino acids. J gave up 3 bases and V 6 bases, and 3 bases lay outside the gene matches. The germline V gene has CDR1 MNHEY and CDR2 SVGAGI.

This chain joins TRBV6-4 and TRBJ2-2, with D possibly matching TRBD2 (6 bases). V lost 4 bases and J lost 3, with 6 bases in between. This CDR3 is 13 amino acids long. CDR1 and CDR2 (germline): MRHNA, SNTAGT. CDR3 nucleotide sequence: TGTGCCAGCAGTGCGGGAGACACCGGGGAGCTGTTTTTT. This encodes CASSAGDTGELFF.

V gene TRBV6-5 combines with J gene TRBJ1-4; 8 bases line up with TRBD1. Trimming at V came to 5 bases and at J to 7 bases, leaving 6 bases not matched to a gene. The CDR3 is 14 amino acids. The germline V gene has CDR1 MNHEY and CDR2 SVGAGI. The CDR3 DNA is TGTGCCAGCAGTAGACAGGGGTGGAGTGAAAAACTGTTTTTT. Protein: CASSRQGWSEKLFF.

This chain uses TRBV3-1 (or the pseudogene TRBV3-2) with TRBJ2-1; weak D call: TRBD1 (9 bases). Germline CDR1 and CDR2: LGHDT and YNNKEL (reference sequence). The length of the CDR3 is 16 residues. Trimming took off 4 bases at V and 10 bases at J, with 23 bases between the two ends. CDR3 in DNA: TGTGCCAGCAGCCGCCGGGGGGGGACAGGGTCAGAGGAGCAGTTCTTC. This codes for CASSRRGGTGSEEQFF.

V usage is TRBV3-1 (or the pseudogene TRBV3-2) and J usage is TRBJ1-6; TRBD1 is a possible D gene (5 bases). Germline loops: CDR1 LGHDT, CDR2 YNNKEL (reference sequence). The CDR3 runs 17 residues. V lost 4 bases to trimming and J lost 5 bases, with 18 bases between them. The chain's CDR3 is CASSPRGRQGNNSPLHF. The CDR3 DNA reads TGTGCCAGCAGCCCTCGTGGAAGGCAGGGAAATAATTCACCCCTCCACTTT.

The chain uses TRBV5-4 and TRBJ1-1; a weak D match, TRBD1 (5 bases). The CDR3 is made up of 14 amino acids. Germline CDR1 and CDR2: SGHNT and YYREEE (reference sequence). V gave up 1 base and J gave up 5 bases, with 12 bases separating them. This CDR3 reads CASSLSREDTEAFF. For the CDR3, the DNA is TGTGCCAGCAGCTTGTCCAGGGAGGATACTGAAGCTTTCTTT.